This T cell receptor (beta chain) emerged from a study of CD8 T cells in ankylosing spondylitis. Germline assignment: CDR1 SGHTA and CDR2 FQGNSA. The CDR3 totals 14 residues. Between the trimmed V and J ends, which lost 6 bases and 1 base, there was a span of 10 bases. TCRdb re-derived calls from the 5' RACE reads in MiXCR, one entry per CDR3 protein. The table lists around 220,000 distinct CDR3 sequences, about 10% of them singletons. There are many counts of this clonotype. This receptor was obtained from a male donor with ankylosing spondylitis or in good health (not recorded which). Sequenced sample: blood, either unsorted or a sorted T cell fraction (not recorded which). This rearrangement joins TRBV7-2 to TRBJ1-5, with D possibly matching TRBD1 (5 bases). This chain's CDR3 is CASSQGPSNQPQHF. The CDR3 DNA reads as TGTGCCAGCAGTCAGGGACCGAGCAATCAGCCCCAGCATTTT.